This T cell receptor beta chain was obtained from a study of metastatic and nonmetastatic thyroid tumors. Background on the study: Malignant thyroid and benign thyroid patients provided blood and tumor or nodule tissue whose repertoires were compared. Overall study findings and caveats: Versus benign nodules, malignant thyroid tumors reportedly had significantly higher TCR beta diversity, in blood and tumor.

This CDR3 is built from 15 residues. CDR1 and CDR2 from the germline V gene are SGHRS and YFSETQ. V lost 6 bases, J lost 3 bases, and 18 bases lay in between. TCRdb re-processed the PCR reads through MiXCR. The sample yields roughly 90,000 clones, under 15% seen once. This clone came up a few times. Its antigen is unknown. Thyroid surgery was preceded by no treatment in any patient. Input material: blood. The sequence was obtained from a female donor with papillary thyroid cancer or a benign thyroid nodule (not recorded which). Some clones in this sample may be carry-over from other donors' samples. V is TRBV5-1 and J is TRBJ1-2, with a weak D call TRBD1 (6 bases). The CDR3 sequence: CASTLGGTVDYGYTF. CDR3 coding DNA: TGCGCCAGCACACTGGGGGGCACCGTCGACTATGGCTACACCTTC.